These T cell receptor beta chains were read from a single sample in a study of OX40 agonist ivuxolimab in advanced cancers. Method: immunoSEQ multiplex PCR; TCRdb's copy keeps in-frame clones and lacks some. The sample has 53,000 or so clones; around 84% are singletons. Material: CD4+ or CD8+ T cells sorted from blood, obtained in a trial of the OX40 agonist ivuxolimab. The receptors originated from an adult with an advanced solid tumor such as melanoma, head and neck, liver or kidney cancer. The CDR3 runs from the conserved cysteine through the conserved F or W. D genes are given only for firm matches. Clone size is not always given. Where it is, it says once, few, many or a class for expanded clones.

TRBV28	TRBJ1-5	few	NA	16	TGTGCCAGCAGTCCCCGAGAAGGGCTGAGCAATCAGCCCCAGCATTTT	CASSPREGLSNQPQHF
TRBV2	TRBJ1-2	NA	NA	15	TGTGCCAGTGGACTGACGGCGTGGCCTAACTATGGCTACACCTTC	CASGLTAWPNYGYTF
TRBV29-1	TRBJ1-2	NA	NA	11	TGCAGCGTTGCCAGGGACATGGGCTACACCTTC	CSVARDMGYTF
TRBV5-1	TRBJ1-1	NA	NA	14	TGCGCCAGCAGCTTGGGAGGGCAGAACACTGAAGCTTTCTTT	CASSLGGQNTEAFF
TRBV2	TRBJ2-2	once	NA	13	TGTGCCAGCAGCAAGACGGGAACCGGGGAGCTGTTTTTT	CASSKTGTGELFF
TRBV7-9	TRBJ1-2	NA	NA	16	TGTGCCAGCAGCGAGAATGGGGGGCCTAGGACCTATGGCTACACCTTC	CASSENGGPRTYGYTF
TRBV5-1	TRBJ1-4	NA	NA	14	TGCGCCAGCAGCTTGGGGAGGAATAACCTAAAACTGTTTTTT	CASSLGRNNLKLFF
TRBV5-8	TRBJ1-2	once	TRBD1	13	TGTGCCAGCAGCTGGACAGGGAACTATGGCTACACCTTC	CASSWTGNYGYTF
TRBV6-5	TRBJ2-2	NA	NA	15	TGTGCCAGCAGTTCGGCGCCTAGCTCCACCGGGGAGCTGTTTTTT	CASSSAPSSTGELFF
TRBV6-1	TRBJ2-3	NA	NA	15	TGTGCCAGCAGTGACCCGGGACCCAGCAGAGATACGCAGTATTTT	CASSDPGPSRDTQYF
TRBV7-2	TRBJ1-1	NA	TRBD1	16	TGTGCCAGCAGCCGGGACAGGGGGCGAGGGAACACTGAAGCTTTCTTT	CASSRDRGRGNTEAFF
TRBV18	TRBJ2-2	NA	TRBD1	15	TGTGCCAGCTCATACTCGACAGGGCCCACCGGGGAGCTGTTTTTT	CASSYSTGPTGELFF
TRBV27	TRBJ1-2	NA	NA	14	TGTGCCAGCAGTTTACATGGGGCGTACTATGGCTACACCTTC	CASSLHGAYYGYTF
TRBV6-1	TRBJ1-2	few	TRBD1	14	TGTGCCAGCAGTGGAGGACAGGGGTTTGGTGGCTACACCTTC	CASSGGQGFGGYTF
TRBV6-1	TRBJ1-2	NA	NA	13	TGTGCCAGCAGTGCCGGCAGGGATTATGGCTACACCTTC	CASSAGRDYGYTF
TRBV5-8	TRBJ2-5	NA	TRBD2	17	TGTGCCAGCAGCCTTACCTTCAGCGGGAGGGGACAAGAGACCCAGTACTTC	CASSLTFSGRGQETQYF
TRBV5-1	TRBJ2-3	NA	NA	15	TGCGCCAGCAGCTTGGAGGGACGGAACACAGATACGCAGTATTTT	CASSLEGRNTDTQYF
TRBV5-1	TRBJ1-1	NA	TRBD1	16	TGCGCCAGCAGCCAGGAAGGGACAGGGGGCAACACTGAAGCTTTCTTT	CASSQEGTGGNTEAFF
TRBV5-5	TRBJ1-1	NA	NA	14	TGTGCCAGCAGCTTGTCCGGGGGAGAGACTGAAGCTTTCTTT	CASSLSGGETEAFF
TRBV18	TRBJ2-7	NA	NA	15	TGTGCCAGCTCACCACCGGTTAACAGATTCTACGAGCAGTACTTC	CASSPPVNRFYEQYF
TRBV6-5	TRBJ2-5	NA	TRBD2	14	TGTGCCAGCAGTCCCGAGCGGGAGGGTGAGACCCAGTACTTC	CASSPEREGETQYF
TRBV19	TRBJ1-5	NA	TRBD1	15	TGTGCCAGTAGTATCGGGACAGGAGGAGGTCAGCCCCAGCATTTT	CASSIGTGGGQPQHF
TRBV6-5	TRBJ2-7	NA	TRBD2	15	TGTGCCAGCAGAGGAATTAGCGGGAGTCGCTACGAGCAGTACTTC	CASRGISGSRYEQYF
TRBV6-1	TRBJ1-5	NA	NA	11	TGTGCCAGCGGAATCAATCAGCCCCAGCATTTT	CASGINQPQHF
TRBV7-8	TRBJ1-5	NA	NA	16	TGTGCCAGCAGCCCAAGGCCCTTTTTGGAGAATCAGCCCCAGCATTTT	CASSPRPFLENQPQHF
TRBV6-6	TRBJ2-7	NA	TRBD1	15	TGTGCCAGCAGTTACCTGGGACAGGGCTTAAGTGAGCAGTACTTC	CASSYLGQGLSEQYF
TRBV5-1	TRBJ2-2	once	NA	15	TGCGCCAGCAGCTTGGCCGGCCAGGGGAACGGGGAGCTGTTTTTT	CASSLAGQGNGELFF
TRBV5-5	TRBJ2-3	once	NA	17	TGTGCCAGCAGCTTGGCTCCTAGGGGTTGGGGGTCTGATACGCAGTATTTT	CASSLAPRGWGSDTQYF
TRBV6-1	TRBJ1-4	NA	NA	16	TGTGCCAGCAGTGACCCGAGGGCCGGGGGTAATGAAAAACTGTTTTTT	CASSDPRAGGNEKLFF
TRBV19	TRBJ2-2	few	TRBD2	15	TGTGCCAGTAGTCCAGGGACTAACATGGCGAGGGAGCTGTTTTTT	CASSPGTNMARELFF
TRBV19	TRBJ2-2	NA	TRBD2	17	TGTGCCAGTAGTATCCGAGGGACTAGCGGGAGCACCGGGGAGCTGTTTTTT	CASSIRGTSGSTGELFF
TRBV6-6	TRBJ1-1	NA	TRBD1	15	TGTGCCAGCAGACGCGGACAGGGCCTGGACACTGAAGCTTTCTTT	CASRRGQGLDTEAFF
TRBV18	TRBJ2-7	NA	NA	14	TGTGCCAGCTCCTTGGACGGAGATTCCTACGAGCAGTACTTC	CASSLDGDSYEQYF
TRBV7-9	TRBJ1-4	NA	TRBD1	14	TGTGCCAGCACCCACAGGGGAGGCGGTGAAAAACTGTTTTTT	CASTHRGGGEKLFF
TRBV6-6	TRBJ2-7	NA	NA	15	TGTGCCAGCAGTCTCAACAGGAGGAGCTCCTACGAGCAGTACTTC	CASSLNRRSSYEQYF
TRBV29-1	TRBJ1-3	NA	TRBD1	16	TGCAGCGTTTCAACAGGGGGCCCCCCGCCAGGAAACACCATATATTTT	CSVSTGGPPPGNTIYF
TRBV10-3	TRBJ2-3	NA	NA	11	TGTGCCATCCGAGATTTGGGTACGCAGTATTTT	CAIRDLGTQYF
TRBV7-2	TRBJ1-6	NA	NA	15	TGTGCCAGCAGCTTAGGCAGGGCGTCGAGATCACCCCTCCACTTT	CASSLGRASRSPLHF
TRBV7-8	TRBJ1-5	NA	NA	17	TGTGCCAGCAGCTTAGCGGGGGGTCACAGGGTTCGTCAGCCCCAGCATTTT	CASSLAGGHRVRQPQHF
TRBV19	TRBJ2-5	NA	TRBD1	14	TGTGCCAGTAGCATGGGACAGAGTCAAGAGACCCAGTACTTC	CASSMGQSQETQYF
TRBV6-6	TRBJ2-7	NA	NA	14	TGTGCCAGCAGACACCAAACAGGGCTCTACGAGCAGTACTTC	CASRHQTGLYEQYF
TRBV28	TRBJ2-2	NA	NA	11	TGTGCCAGCCGGTCGACCGGGGAGCTGTTTTTT	CASRSTGELFF